This T cell receptor (beta chain) emerged from a study of OX40 agonist ivuxolimab in advanced cancers. Study findings and constraints: On average, CD8+ T cells showed a greater number of expanded clones than CD4+.

The V end was cut by 1 base, the J end by 2 bases, with 10 bases between. Per the germline V gene, CDR1 is SGHKS and CDR2 is YYEKEE (reference sequence). The CDR3 has 15 amino acids. To note about this clone: As yet, its antigen is unknown.

The table came from immunoSEQ multiplex PCR; TCRdb's copy has only in-frame clones and leaves some out. The data contain fewer than 100,000 clones, around 83% of them singletons. The sample consisted of CD4+ or CD8+ T cells sorted from blood, taken in a trial of the OX40 agonist ivuxolimab. This chain links TRBV5-5 with TRBJ2-1, with unresolved D. This sequence was found in an adult with an advanced solid tumor such as melanoma, head and neck, liver or kidney cancer. CDR3 coding DNA: TGTGCCAGCAGCTTGAAGGCACTGACCTACAATGAGCAGTTCTTC. This encodes CASSLKALTYNEQFF.